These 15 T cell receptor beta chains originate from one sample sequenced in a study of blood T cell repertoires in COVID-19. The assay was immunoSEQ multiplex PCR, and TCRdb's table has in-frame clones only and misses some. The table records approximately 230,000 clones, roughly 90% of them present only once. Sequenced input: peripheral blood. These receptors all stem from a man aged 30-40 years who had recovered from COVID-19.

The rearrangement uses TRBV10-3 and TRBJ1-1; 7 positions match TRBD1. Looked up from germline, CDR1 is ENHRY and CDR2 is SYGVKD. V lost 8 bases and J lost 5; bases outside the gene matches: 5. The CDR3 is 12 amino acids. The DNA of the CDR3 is TGTGCCATCGGGGCAGGGGGGACTGAAGCTTTCTTT. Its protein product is CAIGAGGTEAFF.

DNA of the CDR3: TGTGCCAGCGACTGGACCCGGAGGCAGCCCCAGCATTTT. Translated, it gives CASDWTRRQPQHF. The genes are TRBV6-5 and TRBJ1-5; D not certain. Germline CDR1 reads MNHEY; CDR2 reads SVGAGI. The V gene lost 8 bases and the J gene lost 7 bases, with 15 bases spanning the gap. The CDR3 has 13 amino acids.

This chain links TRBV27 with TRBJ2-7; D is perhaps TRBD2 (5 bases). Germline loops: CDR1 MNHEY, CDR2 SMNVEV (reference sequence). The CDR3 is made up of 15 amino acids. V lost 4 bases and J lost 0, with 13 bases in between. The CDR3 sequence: CASSYIGGSSYEQYF. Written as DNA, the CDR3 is TGTGCCAGCAGTTATATAGGAGGCAGCTCCTACGAGCAGTACTTC.

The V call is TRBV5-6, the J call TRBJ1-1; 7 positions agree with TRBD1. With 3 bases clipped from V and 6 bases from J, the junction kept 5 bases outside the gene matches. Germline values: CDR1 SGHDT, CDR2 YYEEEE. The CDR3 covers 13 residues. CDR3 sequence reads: CASSSRGHPEAFF. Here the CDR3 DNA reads TGTGCCAGCAGCTCGAGGGGGCACCCTGAAGCTTTCTTT.

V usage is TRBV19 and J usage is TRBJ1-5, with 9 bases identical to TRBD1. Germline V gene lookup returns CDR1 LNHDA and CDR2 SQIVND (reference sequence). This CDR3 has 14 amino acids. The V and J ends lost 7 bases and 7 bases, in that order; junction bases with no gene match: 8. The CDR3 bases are TGTGCCAGTACCCCGACAGGGGGTAACCAGCCCCAGCATTTT. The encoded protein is CASTPTGGNQPQHF.

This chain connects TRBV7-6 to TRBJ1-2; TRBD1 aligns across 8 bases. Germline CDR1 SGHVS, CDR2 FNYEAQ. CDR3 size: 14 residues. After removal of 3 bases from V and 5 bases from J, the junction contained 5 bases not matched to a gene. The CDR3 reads CASSFRGQRYGYTF. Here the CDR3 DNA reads TGTGCCAGCAGCTTCAGGGGGCAACGGTATGGCTACACCTTC.

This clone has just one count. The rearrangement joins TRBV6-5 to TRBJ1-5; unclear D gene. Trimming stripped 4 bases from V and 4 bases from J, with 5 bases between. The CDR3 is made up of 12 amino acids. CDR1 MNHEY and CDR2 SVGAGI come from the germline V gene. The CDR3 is CASSFLNQPQHF. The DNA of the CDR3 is TGTGCCAGCAGTTTCCTAAATCAGCCCCAGCATTTT.

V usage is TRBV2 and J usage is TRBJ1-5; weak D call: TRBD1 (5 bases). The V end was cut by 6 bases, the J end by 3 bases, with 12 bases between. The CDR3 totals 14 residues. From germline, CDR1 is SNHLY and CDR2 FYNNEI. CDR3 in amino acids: CASRSGTFNQPQHF. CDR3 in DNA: TGTGCCAGCAGGAGTGGGACTTTCAATCAGCCCCAGCATTTT.

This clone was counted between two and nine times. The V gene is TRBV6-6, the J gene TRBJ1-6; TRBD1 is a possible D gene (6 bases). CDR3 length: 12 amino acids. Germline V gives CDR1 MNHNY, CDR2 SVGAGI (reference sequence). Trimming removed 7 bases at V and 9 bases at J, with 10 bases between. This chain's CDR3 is CASTGDGSPLHF. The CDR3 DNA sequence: TGTGCCAGCACAGGGGACGGTTCACCCCTCCACTTT.

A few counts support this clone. The CDR3 region has the DNA TGTGCCAGCAGCGGTGGCGGAAACACCATATATTTT. It translates to CASSGGGNTIYF. This sequence joins TRBV9 and TRBJ1-3; D ambiguous. CDR1 SGDLS and CDR2 YYNGEE come from the germline V gene. The CDR3 length is 12 residues. Trimming removed 3 bases from V and 4 bases from J, with 5 bases in between. The variable domain in full, with the rest retrieved from reference TRBV9 and TRBJ1-3, is DSGVTQTPKHLITATGQRVTLRCSPRSGDLSVYWYQQSLDQGLQFLIQYYNGEERAKGNILERFSAQQFPDLHSELNLSSLELGDSALYFCASSGGGNTIYFGEGSWLTVV.

This chain's CDR3 is CASSFSREDEQYF. The CDR3 nucleotides are TGTGCCAGCAGTTTTTCTCGGGAGGACGAGCAGTACTTC. The chain joins TRBV12-3 or TRBV12-4 to TRBJ2-7, with 7 bases aligning to TRBD2. Trimming removed 3 bases from V and 5 bases from J; junction bases left unmatched: 4. The CDR3 contains 13 residues.

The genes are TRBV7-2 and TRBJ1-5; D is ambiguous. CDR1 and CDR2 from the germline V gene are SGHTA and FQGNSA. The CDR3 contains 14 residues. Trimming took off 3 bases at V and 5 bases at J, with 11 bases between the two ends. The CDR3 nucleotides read TGTGCCAGCAGCTTTTCAAGTGGAGATCAGCCCCAGCATTTT. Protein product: CASSFSSGDQPQHF.

This CDR3 reads CASSLQGAGNQPQHF. CDR3 DNA sequence: TGCGCCAGCAGCTTACAGGGGGCCGGCAATCAGCCCCAGCATTTT. This chain links TRBV5-1 with TRBJ1-5, with TRBD1 matching 9 bases. The CDR3 runs 15 residues. Unmatched junction bases numbered 2, after V lost 2 bases and J lost 2 bases. Per germline, CDR1 SGHRS and CDR2 YFSETQ.

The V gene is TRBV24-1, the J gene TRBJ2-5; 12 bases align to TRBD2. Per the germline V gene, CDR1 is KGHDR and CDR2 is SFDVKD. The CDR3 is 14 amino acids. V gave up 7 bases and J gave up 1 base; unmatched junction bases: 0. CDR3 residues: CATRTSGGQETQYF. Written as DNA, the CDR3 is TGTGCCACCAGGACTAGCGGGGGCCAAGAGACCCAGTACTTC.

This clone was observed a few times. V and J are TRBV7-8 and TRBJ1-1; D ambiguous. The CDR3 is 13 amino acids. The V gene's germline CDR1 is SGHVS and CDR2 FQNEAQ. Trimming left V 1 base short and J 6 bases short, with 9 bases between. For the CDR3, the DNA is TGTGCCAGCAGCTTAGGACAATTCGCTGAAGCTTTCTTT. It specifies CASSLGQFAEAFF.